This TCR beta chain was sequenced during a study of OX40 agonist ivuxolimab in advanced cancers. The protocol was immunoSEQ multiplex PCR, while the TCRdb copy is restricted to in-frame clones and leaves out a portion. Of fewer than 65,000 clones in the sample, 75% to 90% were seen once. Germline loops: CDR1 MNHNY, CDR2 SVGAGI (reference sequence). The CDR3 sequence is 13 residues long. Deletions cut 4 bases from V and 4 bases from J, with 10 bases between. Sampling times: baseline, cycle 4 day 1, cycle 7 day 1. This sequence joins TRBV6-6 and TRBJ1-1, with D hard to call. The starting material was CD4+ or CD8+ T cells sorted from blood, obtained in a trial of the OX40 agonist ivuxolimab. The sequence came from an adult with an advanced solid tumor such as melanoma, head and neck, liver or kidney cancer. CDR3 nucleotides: TGTGCCAGCAGTTTCACCTCTACCACTGAAGCTTTCTTT. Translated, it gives CASSFTSTTEAFF.